This T cell receptor beta chain was sequenced during a study of cytomegalovirus exposure and HLA in healthy donors. Study-level results: Later, an analysis showed that TCR beta chains associated with HLA were more clonally expanded than others that were equally common.

This CDR3 is 16 amino acids long. The V gene's germline CDR1 is MDHEN and CDR2 SYDVKM. After removal of 5 bases from V and 8 bases from J, the junction contained 12 bases not matched to a gene. Comment on this clone: Its antigen remains unknown.

Primers included in the PCR were 60 Vbeta and 13 Jbeta primers. Measured with immunoSEQ multiplex PCR; TCRdb has only the in-frame clones, and not every one. The sample data list roughly 200,000 clones. The TCR was taken from a girl between 2 and 10 years old in good health and CMV-seropositive. The sequencing input was PBMCs. The chain links TRBV28 to TRBJ1-4; 9 positions match TRBD1. The CDR3 sequence: CASSPPSGTGTEKLFF. The CDR3 DNA follows: TGTGCCAGCAGTCCCCCGTCCGGGACAGGGACCGAAAAACTGTTTTTT.